A single T cell receptor (beta chain) is shown here with its context. Compared with germline, one end of the junction differs, possibly owing to a read error. Germline values: CDR1 SEHNR, CDR2 FQNEAQ (reference sequence). This CDR3 contains 15 residues. Extraction of RNA together with DNA used about 17-34 mg of unsorted bulk tissue. The record originates from a study of tumor-infiltrating lymphocytes in primary liver carcinoma. A primer in the constant region served to generate TCR beta cDNA from 500 ng of total RNA. Generation of the TCR beta libraries relied on three nested multiplex PCR rounds using slightly modified ARM-PCR. A C-beta reverse primer and TRBV1-TRBV30 forward primers served in each of the first two PCR rounds, at about 9 cycles apiece. MiXCR was run by TCRdb on the multiplex PCR reads, yielding one entry per CDR3 protein. The table records nearly 50,000 distinct CDR3 sequences, 60% to 75% of them present only once.

The sequenced material came from liver tumor tissue from sampling region 3. Subset defined: tumor region T3, left-lateral pole. The TCR was taken from a man aged 35 to 55 with primary liver carcinoma and hepatitis B virus infection. The rearrangement links TRBV7-9 to TRBJ1-6; D might be TRBD1 (6 bases). The DNA of the CDR3 is TGTGCCAGCAGCTTAGCCACAGGGCTTCGATCACCCCACCACTTT. Amino acids: CASSLATGLRSPHHF.